Each of the 19 T cell receptor beta chains below was sequenced from the same sample in a study of cytomegalovirus exposure and HLA in healthy donors. 13 Jbeta primers and 60 Vbeta primers were used for the PCR. TCRdb's copy holds only in-frame clones and misses some; the assay was immunoSEQ multiplex PCR. The sample holds 120,000 or so clones, 7% to 9.5% seen once. What was sequenced was PBMCs. These TCRs come from a woman aged 40 to 50 in good health and CMV-seropositive.

The chain recombines TRBV6-6 with TRBJ2-4; weak D call: TRBD1 (5 bases). The CDR3 is 13 residues long. Trimming shortened V by 2 bases and J by 3 bases, and 5 bases separated the two germline ends. Germline CDR1 is MNHNY and CDR2 is SVGAGI (reference sequence). CDR3 sequence reads: CASSYDSKNIQYF. CDR3 nucleotides: TGTGCCAGCAGTTACGACAGCAAAAACATTCAGTACTTC.

This chain uses TRBV5-1 with TRBJ1-2; TRBD1 matches at 7 bases. This CDR3 spans 16 amino acids. Germline CDR1 and CDR2: SGHRS and YFSETQ. J lost 5 bases, V lost 4 bases, and 14 bases had no gene match. The CDR3 spells CASSPSSGGTAYGYTF. The DNA of the CDR3 is TGCGCCAGCAGCCCCTCGTCTGGAGGGACAGCGTATGGCTACACCTTC.

This sequence joins TRBV12-1 and TRBJ1-5; the table's D gene call, TRBD1, was not cross checked with the DNA. TRBV12-1 is a listed pseudogene. The CDR3 consists of 16 residues. CDR3 sequence reads: CASSFGKTGLCQPQHF. Written as DNA, the CDR3 is TGTGCCAGCAGCTTTGGGAAGACAGGGCTGTGTCAGCCCCAGCATTTT.

The chain recombines TRBV7-9 with TRBJ1-4, with a tentative D call TRBD1 (6 bases). Trimming took off 4 bases at V and 4 bases at J, with 13 bases between the two ends. CDR1 is SEHNR, CDR2 FQNEAQ, per germline (reference sequence). This CDR3 is 15 amino acids long. The CDR3 loop is CASSSGQLINEKLFF. For the CDR3, the DNA is TGTGCCAGCAGCTCCGGACAGTTGATTAATGAAAAACTGTTTTTT.

This clone was detected a few times. The chain links TRBV2 to TRBJ1-1; possible D gene TRBD1, 6 bases. Trimming stripped 6 bases from V and 5 bases from J, with 19 bases between. CDR1 and CDR2 (germline): SNHLY, FYNNEI. The CDR3 has 15 amino acids. The CDR3 sequence: CASRQGPKDRTEAFF. Here the CDR3 DNA reads TGTGCCAGCAGACAGGGACCGAAGGACAGAACTGAAGCTTTCTTT. Combining the CDR3 with reference TRBV2 and TRBJ1-1 gives the whole variable domain EPEVTQTPSHQVTQMGQEVILRCVPISNHLYFYWYRQILGQKVEFLVSFYNNEISEKSEIFDDQFSVERPDGSNFTLKIRSTKLEDSAMYFCASRQGPKDRTEAFFGQGTRLTVV.

This clone was counted between two and nine times. CDR3 loop: CASSAPDRDLGGELFF. CDR3 coding DNA: TGTGCCAGCAGCGCCCCTGACAGGGACCTTGGTGGGGAGCTGTTTTTT. This rearrangement joins TRBV9 to TRBJ2-2, with TRBD1 matching over 7 bases. V was clipped by 3 bases and J by 8 bases; unmatched bases: 13. Germline CDR1 reads SGDLS; CDR2 reads YYNGEE. The CDR3 extends over 16 amino acids.

This clone has a handful of counts. This chain joins TRBV28 and TRBJ2-7; TRBD1 is a possible D gene (5 bases). The ends were cut back, 5 bases at V and 3 bases at J, with 14 bases in the middle. The CDR3 is 14 amino acids. Per germline, CDR1 MDHEN and CDR2 SYDVKM. This CDR3 reads CASSLPPRDYEQYF. CDR3 nucleotides: TGTGCCAGCAGTCTTCCCCCCAGGGACTACGAGCAGTACTTC.

This clone was seen more than once but under ten times. The chain carries TRBV19 and TRBJ2-1; no definite D call. The CDR3 extends over 15 amino acids. Trimming shortened V by 7 bases and J by 0 bases, and 13 bases separated the two germline ends. From germline, CDR1 is LNHDA and CDR2 SQIVND (reference sequence). The CDR3 sequence: CASNRHSSSYNEQFF. CDR3 sequence (DNA): TGTGCCAGTAACCGACATTCGAGCTCCTACAATGAGCAGTTCTTC.

This clone was seen only a few times. The chain employs TRBV4-1 and TRBJ1-1, with 8 bases aligning to TRBD1. CDR1 MGHRA and CDR2 YSYEKL come from the germline V gene. The CDR3 has 15 amino acids. The trim removed 1 base at V and 7 bases at J, leaving 8 bases unmatched. The CDR3 DNA reads as TGCGCCAGCAGCCAAGCGAAGGACAGGGTGGGTGAAGCTTTCTTT. This translates into CASSQAKDRVGEAFF.

This clone was detected only a few times. The chain has TRBV14 and TRBJ2-2, with 8 bases identical to TRBD2. J was trimmed by 0 bases and V by 0 bases; bases with no gene match: 3. The CDR3 extends over 17 amino acids. Germline V CDR1 and CDR2: SGHDN, FVKESK. The CDR3 protein is CASSQDTGLANTGELFF. The CDR3, as DNA: TGTGCCAGCAGCCAAGATACGGGACTAGCGAACACCGGGGAGCTGTTTTTT.

The J gene is TRBJ2-5, the V gene TRBV30, with D possibly matching TRBD1 (6 bases). This CDR3 has 15 amino acids. Germline V gene sequence: CDR1 GTSNPN, CDR2 SVGIG (reference sequence). The V end lost 2 bases, the J end lost 3 bases, and 16 bases lay between the germline ends. The CDR3 region has the DNA TGTGCCTGGAGTCCTTGGACAGTTGCTGAAGAGACCCAGTACTTC. Protein sequence: CAWSPWTVAEETQYF.

Here the CDR3 DNA reads TGCGCCAGCAGGCCGCAGGGGGCAATAGGTGGAAACACCATATATTTT. Its translation: CASRPQGAIGGNTIYF. The J gene is TRBJ1-3, the V gene TRBV5-1, with 8 bases aligning to TRBD1. J gave up 3 bases and V 5 bases, and 10 bases lay outside the gene matches. Germline V gives CDR1 SGHRS, CDR2 YFSETQ. The CDR3 totals 16 residues.

The genes are TRBV6-6 and TRBJ2-3, with a possible D match to TRBD2 (5 bases). Germline V lookup: CDR1 MNHNY, CDR2 SVGAGI (reference sequence). CDR3 length: 16 amino acids. V shed 6 bases and J shed 0 bases, with 16 bases lying between them. For the CDR3, the DNA is TGTGCCAGCAGCTCCCTCACTGAGCGGAGCACAGATACGCAGTATTTT. Its translation: CASSSLTERSTDTQYF.

The chain uses TRBV5-4 and TRBJ1-1, with 7 bases identical to TRBD1. CDR1 SGHNT and CDR2 YYREEE come from the germline V gene (reference sequence). The ends lost 4 bases at V and 1 base at J; junction bases unmatched: 10. The CDR3 has 16 amino acids. The CDR3 sequence: CASSPQTGRENTEAFF. CDR3 DNA: TGTGCCAGCAGCCCTCAGACAGGGAGAGAGAACACTGAAGCTTTCTTT. The full variable domain, with the rest looked up from reference TRBV5-4 and TRBJ1-1, is ETGVTQSPTHLIKTRGQQVTLRCSSQSGHNTVSWYQQALGQGPQFIFQYYREEENGRGNFPPRFSGLQFPNYSSELNVNALELDDSALYLCASSPQTGRENTEAFFGQGTRLTVV.

J is TRBJ1-1 and V is TRBV7-3, with D possibly TRBD1 on 6 matching bases. Trimming removed 4 bases at V and 5 bases at J, with 11 bases between. Germline CDR1 is SGHTA and CDR2 is FQGTGA. The CDR3 contains 13 residues. The CDR3 reads CASSSKGGTEAFF. The CDR3 region has the DNA TGTGCCAGCAGCTCAAAGGGGGGGACTGAAGCTTTCTTT. Looking up the rest from reference TRBV7-3 and TRBJ1-1 gives the full variable domain: GAGVSQTPSNKVTEKGKYVELRCDPISGHTALYWYRQSLGQGPEFLIYFQGTGAADDSGLPNDRFFAVRPEGSVSTLKIQRTERGDSAVYLCASSSKGGTEAFFGQGTRLTVV.

This clone has just a few counts. CDR3 region: CAWADRSETQYF. DNA of the CDR3: TGTGCCTGGGCGGACAGGTCAGAGACCCAGTACTTC. This chain joins TRBV30 and TRBJ2-5; TRBD1 agrees at 7 bases. V lost 5 bases, J lost 4 bases, and 4 bases stayed unmatched. The germline V gene encodes CDR1 GTSNPN and CDR2 SVGIG (reference sequence). The CDR3 length is 12 residues.

This clone was recorded a few times. The chain couples TRBV7-9 to TRBJ2-7; TRBD2 is a possible D gene (6 bases). The CDR3 is 15 residues long. V lost 1 base, J lost 5 bases, and 15 bases lay in between. The germline gives CDR1 SEHNR, CDR2 FQNEAQ (reference sequence). The CDR3 loop is CASSLDGRGPHEQYF. In DNA, the CDR3 is TGTGCCAGCAGCTTAGATGGGCGGGGACCCCACGAGCAGTACTTC.

This clone occurred many times. The rearrangement links TRBV6-1 to TRBJ1-3; possible D gene TRBD1, 6 bases. Per the germline V gene, CDR1 is MNHNS and CDR2 is SASEGT. The CDR3 runs 13 residues. Trimming shortened V by 10 bases and J by 8 bases, and 18 bases separated the two germline ends. The CDR3 nucleotides read TGTGCCATTGGACAGCCCCGTGGGTACACCATATATTTT. Translating it yields CAIGQPRGYTIYF.

This clone was recorded a few times. The chain combines TRBV18 with TRBJ1-1, with D tentatively TRBD1 (6 bases). Germline CDR1 is KGHSH and CDR2 is LQKENI. The CDR3 is made up of 14 amino acids. Trimming removed 6 bases from V and 2 bases from J, with 13 bases in between. The CDR3 is CASSRTGYNTEAFF. The CDR3 DNA is TGTGCCAGCTCTCGAACAGGGTACAACACTGAAGCTTTCTTT.